These 30 T cell receptor beta chains were sequenced from one sample in a study of T cells after yellow fever vaccination. TCRdb passed the 5' RACE reads through MiXCR, listing each CDR3 protein once. The sample records roughly 96,000 distinct CDR3 sequences, about 8.4% being singletons. The input for sequencing was CD8+ T cells not binding an NS4B(214-222) dextramer, sorted from PBMCs, taken approximately 15 days after the first yellow fever vaccination. The source of these receptors is a man between 18 and 35 years old who received the YFV17D yellow fever vaccine.

The rearrangement uses TRBV7-9 and TRBJ2-7; D is possibly TRBD1 or TRBD2 (5 bases each). The germline V gene has CDR1 SEHNR and CDR2 FQNEAQ (reference sequence). The CDR3 has 14 amino acids. Trimming removed 0 bases from V and 3 bases from J, with 9 bases in between. The CDR3 spells CASSLAGESYEQYV. The CDR3 bases are TGTGCCAGCAGCTTAGCGGGGGAAAGCTACGAGCAGTACGTC.

This clonotype has a count of ten or more. The rearrangement joins TRBV7-9 to TRBJ2-7, with 7 bases matching TRBD1. The CDR3 is 15 amino acids. V lost 5 bases to trimming and J lost 8 bases; unmatched junction nucleotides: 15. The germline V gene has CDR1 SEHNR and CDR2 FQNEAQ (reference sequence). The DNA for the CDR3 is TGTGCCAGCAGCACCAGCCGGGACAGTTGGTTTCAGCAGTACTTC. Protein: CASSTSRDSWFQQYF.

V and J are TRBV4-1 and TRBJ2-5, with D unresolved. V gave up 1 base and J gave up 5 bases, with 8 bases separating them. This CDR3 contains 13 residues. The germline V gene encodes CDR1 MGHRA and CDR2 YSYEKL. In DNA form, the CDR3 reads TGCGCCAGCAGCCAAGTTCTTGGGGAGACCCAGTACTTC. Amino acid sequence: CASSQVLGETQYF.

The gene calls are TRBV14 and TRBJ2-3, with TRBD2 matching over 15 bases. The CDR3 length is 17 residues. Losses at the gene ends were 4 bases for V and 0 bases for J; bases not matched to a gene: 2. Per germline, CDR1 SGHDN and CDR2 FVKESK. DNA of the CDR3: TGTGCCAGCAGCCCGGGACTAGCGGGGGGTAGCACAGATACGCAGTATTTT. It is translated as CASSPGLAGGSTDTQYF.

This clonotype has a handful of counts. The chain employs TRBV12-3 or TRBV12-4 and TRBJ1-2, with D unclear. CDR3 size: 12 residues. The germline V and J ends were trimmed by 6 bases and 7 bases, with 12 bases remaining between them. The CDR3 is CASSSHAPGYTF. The CDR3 DNA reads TGTGCCAGCAGCAGCCATGCCCCTGGCTACACCTTC.

V gene TRBV11-1 combines with J gene TRBJ2-3, with 11 bases identical to TRBD2. The CDR3 loop spans 19 amino acids. After removal of 8 bases from V and 2 bases from J, the junction contained 18 bases not matched to a gene. The germline CDR1 and CDR2 sequences are SGHAT and FQDESV (reference sequence). The CDR3 region has the DNA TGTGCCAGCCTAACCCGGCTAGCGGGGGGACACCCCTTCACAGATACGCAGTATTTT. Protein: CASLTRLAGGHPFTDTQYF.

The V call is TRBV6-4, the J call TRBJ2-3; D is possibly TRBD1 (5 bases). The ends were cut back, 2 bases at V and 6 bases at J, with 18 bases in the middle. The CDR3 loop spans 16 amino acids. The germline gives CDR1 MRHNA, CDR2 SNTAGT. The CDR3 DNA is TGTGCCAGCAGTGACCGGGCAGGGTTCCCATCCGATACGCAGTATTTT. This encodes CASSDRAGFPSDTQYF.

The gene calls are TRBV20-1 and TRBJ2-2, with D possibly TRBD2 on 6 matching bases. Germline loops: CDR1 DFQATT, CDR2 SNEGSKA (reference sequence). This CDR3 is built from 12 residues. With 7 bases removed from V and 1 base from J, the gap between germline ends came to 7 bases. The CDR3 sequence is CSDSGNTGELFF. The CDR3 DNA is TGCAGTGATAGCGGGAACACCGGGGAGCTGTTTTTT.

The rearrangement uses TRBV29-1 and TRBJ1-3; a weak D match, TRBD1 (5 bases). CDR1 SQVTM and CDR2 ANQGSEA come from the germline V gene. The CDR3 totals 14 residues. V was clipped by 4 bases and J by 2 bases, with 12 bases between them. The CDR3 is CSVVQGYAGNTIYF. CDR3 nucleotides: TGCAGCGTTGTTCAGGGATACGCTGGAAACACCATATATTTT.

This clonotype was observed a handful of times. This chain joins TRBV9 and TRBJ1-2; 10 nucleotides agree with TRBD1. CDR3 length equals 17 residues. V trimming: 3 bases; J trimming: 2 bases; junction bases outside the gene matches: 10. Germline CDR1 SGDLS, CDR2 YYNGEE. As DNA, the CDR3 is TGTGCCAGCAGCGCGGGGGACAGGGGTTCCTACAACTATGGCTACACCTTC. It codes for CASSAGDRGSYNYGYTF.

In this sample, this clonotype turned up a few times. The rearrangement links TRBV11-2 to TRBJ2-2; D is undetermined. The V gene lost 0 bases and the J gene lost 3 bases, with 8 bases spanning the gap. CDR3 size: 15 residues. Germline values: CDR1 SGHAT, CDR2 FQNNGV. The CDR3 here is CASSLDTADTGELFF. The CDR3 bases are TGTGCCAGCAGCTTAGATACCGCGGACACCGGGGAGCTGTTTTTT.

In its sample, this clonotype was seen a few times. The J gene is TRBJ2-5, the V gene TRBV6-1; 12 bases match TRBD2. The CDR3 is 17 amino acids. With V trimmed by 7 bases and J by 5 bases, 14 bases remained unmatched. The germline gives CDR1 MNHNS, CDR2 SASEGT. In nucleotides, the CDR3 is TGTGCCAGCACCTTTACCCTGACTAGCGGGGGAGATGAGACCCAGTACTTC. Its translation is CASTFTLTSGGDETQYF.

This sequence joins TRBV12-3 or TRBV12-4 and TRBJ2-3; possibly TRBD1 for D (6 bases). The CDR3 loop spans 15 amino acids. Trimming shortened V by 3 bases and J by 1 base, and 11 bases separated the two germline ends. CDR3 residues: CASSFGNRGTDTQYF. The CDR3 bases are TGTGCCAGCAGTTTTGGAAACAGGGGCACAGATACGCAGTATTTT.

This clonotype has just a few counts. This chain uses TRBV7-9 with TRBJ2-5, with D perhaps being TRBD1 or TRBD2 (5 bases each). V was shortened by 5 bases and J by 5 bases, with 9 bases between the two germline ends. From germline, CDR1 is SEHNR and CDR2 FQNEAQ (reference sequence). The CDR3 covers 12 residues. The CDR3 DNA reads as TGTGCCAGCAGCCGGGACCTGGAGACCCAGTACTTC. Its translation is CASSRDLETQYF.

The chain couples TRBV19 to TRBJ2-1; D is perhaps TRBD1 or TRBD2 (5 bases each). The germline V gene encodes CDR1 LNHDA and CDR2 SQIVND (reference sequence). V shed 5 bases and J shed 8 bases, with 13 bases lying between them. The CDR3 totals 13 residues. As DNA, the CDR3 is TGTGCCAGTAGTGACGGGGCGCCGGATGAGCAGTTCTTC. It yields the protein CASSDGAPDEQFF.

The chain employs TRBV4-1 and TRBJ2-7; 7 bases are a match to TRBD1. V was clipped by 6 bases and J by 2 bases; unmatched bases: 4. The CDR3 is 13 amino acids. CDR1 and CDR2 from the germline V gene are MGHRA and YSYEKL. Here the CDR3 DNA reads TGCGCCAGCAGTTACGGACAGGCCTACGAGCAGTACGTC. Amino acid sequence: CASSYGQAYEQYV.

The chain couples TRBV12-5 to TRBJ1-1; no clear D. Deletions cut 5 bases from V and 4 bases from J, with 11 bases between. Germline CDR1 LGHNT, CDR2 FRNRAP. CDR3 size: 13 residues. The CDR3 protein is CASGPRLGTEAFF. The DNA of the CDR3 is TGTGCTAGTGGTCCCAGGTTAGGCACTGAAGCTTTCTTT.

This sequence joins TRBV6-2 or TRBV6-3 and TRBJ2-7, with 7 bases aligning to TRBD1. V lost 5 bases and J lost 0; bases outside the gene matches: 4. CDR3 size: 14 residues. Germline CDR1 and CDR2: MNHEY and SVGEGT. The CDR3 sequence: CASSQGQSSYEQYF. CDR3 coding DNA: TGTGCCAGCAGTCAGGGACAGAGCTCCTACGAGCAGTACTTC.

This clonotype was picked up a small number of times. The V and J genes are TRBV7-2 and TRBJ1-4, with D unclear. Germline V gene data show CDR1 as SGHTA and CDR2 as FQGNSA. The V gene lost 1 base and the J gene lost 7 bases, with 13 bases spanning the gap. CDR3 length: 15 amino acids. CDR3 region: CASSLDETWGEKLFF. CDR3 coding DNA: TGTGCCAGCAGCTTAGACGAGACCTGGGGTGAAAAACTGTTTTTT.

The DNA of the CDR3 is TGTGCCAGCAACGACGATCTGGCCAAAAACATTCAGTACTTC. As protein: CASNDDLAKNIQYF. The chain is built from TRBV7-9 and TRBJ2-4; D remains unclear. Trimming shortened V by 7 bases and J by 1 base, and 11 bases separated the two germline ends. The CDR3 spans 14 residues. The germline V gene has CDR1 SEHNR and CDR2 FQNEAQ (reference sequence).

This clonotype was detected a few times. The rearrangement links TRBV20-1 to TRBJ1-4; TRBD1 aligns across 8 bases. Germline CDR1 DFQATT, CDR2 SNEGSKA (reference sequence). The CDR3 consists of 15 residues. V was pared by 3 bases and J by 12 bases, with 15 bases of the junction left unmatched. The CDR3 reads CSARDTGTGIGELFF. The CDR3 DNA follows: TGCAGTGCTAGGGACACCGGGACAGGCATAGGGGAACTGTTTTTT.

This clonotype was seen many times. The chain employs TRBV5-1 and TRBJ2-7; D remains unclear. The CDR3 loop spans 13 amino acids. V lost 1 base and J lost 3, with 8 bases in between. Per germline, CDR1 SGHRS and CDR2 YFSETQ. The CDR3 reads CASSLTDYYEQYF. CDR3 nucleotides: TGCGCCAGCAGCTTGACGGATTACTACGAGCAGTACTTC. The whole variable domain, remainder taken from reference TRBV5-1 and TRBJ2-7, is KAGVTQTPRYLIKTRGQQVTLSCSPISGHRSVSWYQQTPGQGLQFLFEYFSETQRNKGNFPGRFSGRQFSNSRSEMNVSTLELGDSALYLCASSLTDYYEQYFGPGTRLTVT.

The chain couples TRBV27 to TRBJ2-6; no reliable D call. V was cut by 3 bases and J by 0 bases, with 3 bases left in between. Germline V gives CDR1 MNHEY, CDR2 SMNVEV (reference sequence). This CDR3 comprises 14 residues. CDR3 amino acids: CASSFSSGANVLTF. The CDR3 bases are TGTGCCAGCAGTTTCAGCTCTGGGGCCAACGTCCTGACTTTC.

The CDR3 loop reads CASSLEEGSGELFF. The DNA for the CDR3 is TGTGCCAGCAGCTTAGAAGAAGGGTCCGGGGAGCTGTTTTTT. The V and J genes are TRBV11-2 and TRBJ2-2; D not resolved. Trimming pared 0 bases from V and 6 bases from J, leaving 8 bases between. Germline CDR1 is SGHAT and CDR2 is FQNNGV. This CDR3 has 14 residues.

Only a few counts were recorded for this clonotype. V gene TRBV25-1 combines with J gene TRBJ2-2, with 8 bases identical to TRBD1. The CDR3 loop spans 16 amino acids. The germline V gene has CDR1 MGHDK and CDR2 SYGVNS. V gave up 4 bases and J gave up 3 bases; unmatched junction bases: 7. CDR3 region: CASSGPTGVYTGELFF. DNA of the CDR3: TGTGCCAGCAGTGGACCGACAGGGGTCTACACCGGGGAGCTGTTTTTT.

The chain couples TRBV5-4 to TRBJ1-3; weak D call: TRBD1 (5 bases). Germline CDR1 SGHNT, CDR2 YYREEE (reference sequence). The CDR3 has 12 amino acids. V lost 6 bases and J 8 bases, leaving 12 bases between the germline ends. CDR3 protein: CASKGQRDTIYF. In nucleotides, the CDR3 is TGTGCCAGCAAGGGGCAGCGGGACACCATATATTTT.

This clonotype has only a few counts. The chain joins TRBV4-3 to TRBJ1-6; the match to TRBD1 covers 8 bases. The CDR3 contains 17 residues. Germline CDR1 and CDR2: LGHNA and YSLEER. V trimming: 0 bases; J trimming: 7 bases; junction bases outside the gene matches: 8. CDR3 coding DNA: TGCGCCAGCAGCCAAGATCCGCGGACAGGGACGAATTCACCCCTCCACTTT. This gives the protein CASSQDPRTGTNSPLHF.

This clonotype has a count of ten or more. The rearrangement joins TRBV5-1 to TRBJ2-7; D is ambiguous. The CDR3 is 14 residues long. The ends were cut back, 0 bases at V and 1 base at J, with 8 bases in the middle. The germline V gene encodes CDR1 SGHRS and CDR2 YFSETQ. CDR3 loop: CASSLAGRSYEQYF. DNA for the CDR3: TGCGCCAGCAGCTTGGCTGGTAGGTCCTACGAGCAGTACTTC.

This clonotype was counted a few times. One junction end disagrees with the germline gene, perhaps due to a read error. The chain employs TRBV4-1 and TRBJ1-6; 8 nucleotides match TRBD1. The germline V gene has CDR1 MGHRA and CDR2 YSYEKL. The CDR3 length is 13 residues. CDR3 bases: TGCGCCAGCAGCCAAGAACCAGGACAGGGTATTCGCTTT. As protein: CASSQEPGQGIRF.

This clonotype has ten or more counts. The chain uses TRBV12-3 or TRBV12-4 and TRBJ1-1, with 7 bases lining up with TRBD1. V dropped 5 bases and J dropped 8; count of bases not matched to a gene: 8. The CDR3 has 13 residues. CDR3 sequence: CASSLIPGQEAFF. CDR3 nucleotides: TGTGCCAGCAGTCTAATCCCGGGACAGGAAGCTTTCTTT.